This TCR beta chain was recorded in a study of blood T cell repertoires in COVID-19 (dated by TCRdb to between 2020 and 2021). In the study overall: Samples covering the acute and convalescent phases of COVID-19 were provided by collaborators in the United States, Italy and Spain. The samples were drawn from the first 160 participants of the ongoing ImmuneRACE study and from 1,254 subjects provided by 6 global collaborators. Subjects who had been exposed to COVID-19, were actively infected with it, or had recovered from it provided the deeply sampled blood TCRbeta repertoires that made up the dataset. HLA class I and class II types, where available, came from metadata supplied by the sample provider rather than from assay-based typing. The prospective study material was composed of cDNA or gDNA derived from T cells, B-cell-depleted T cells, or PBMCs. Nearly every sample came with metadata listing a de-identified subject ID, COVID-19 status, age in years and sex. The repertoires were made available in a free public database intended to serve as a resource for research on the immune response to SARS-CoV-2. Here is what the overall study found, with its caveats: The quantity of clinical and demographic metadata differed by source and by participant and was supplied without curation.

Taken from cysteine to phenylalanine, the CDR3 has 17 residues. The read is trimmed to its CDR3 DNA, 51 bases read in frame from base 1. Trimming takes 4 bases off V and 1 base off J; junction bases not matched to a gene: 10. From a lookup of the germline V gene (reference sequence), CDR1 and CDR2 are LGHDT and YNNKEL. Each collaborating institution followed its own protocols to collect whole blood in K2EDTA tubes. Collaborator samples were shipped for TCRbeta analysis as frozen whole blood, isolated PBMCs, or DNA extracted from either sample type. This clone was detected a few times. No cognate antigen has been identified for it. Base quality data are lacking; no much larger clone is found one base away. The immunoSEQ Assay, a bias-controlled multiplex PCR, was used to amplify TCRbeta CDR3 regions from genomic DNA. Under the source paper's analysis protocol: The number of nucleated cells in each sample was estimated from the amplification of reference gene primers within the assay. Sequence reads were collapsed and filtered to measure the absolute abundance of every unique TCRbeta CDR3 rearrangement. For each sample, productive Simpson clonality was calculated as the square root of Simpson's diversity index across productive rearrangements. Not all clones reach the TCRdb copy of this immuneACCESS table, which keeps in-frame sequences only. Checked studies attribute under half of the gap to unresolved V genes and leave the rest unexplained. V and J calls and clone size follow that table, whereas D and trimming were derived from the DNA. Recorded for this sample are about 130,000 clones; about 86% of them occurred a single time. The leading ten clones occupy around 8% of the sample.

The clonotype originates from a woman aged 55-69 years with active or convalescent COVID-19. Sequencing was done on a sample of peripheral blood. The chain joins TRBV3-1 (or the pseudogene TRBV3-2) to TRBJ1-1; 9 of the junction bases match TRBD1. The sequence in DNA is TGTGCCAGCAGCCGCTGGACAGGGGACCTCTCGAACACTGAAGCTTTCTTT. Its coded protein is CASSRWTGDLSNTEAFF.